This T cell receptor (beta chain) comes out of a study of blood T cells in healthy people across ages. Whole-study findings and limits: More naive CD4+ cells and higher diversity were found in long-lived than in aged donors.

The CDR3 covers 12 residues. Germline lookup yields CDR1 KGHSH and CDR2 LQKENI. The ends were cut back, 4 bases at V and 7 bases at J, with 8 bases in the middle. With a J-beta primer mix and a sample-barcoded 5' primer, a second PCR ran about 7 to 12 cycles. Each cDNA was tagged by a template-switch adaptor containing 12 random nucleotides. TCRdb analysed the 5' RACE reads with MiXCR anew, one entry per CDR3 protein. The sample shows around 790,000 distinct CDR3 sequences, under 45% of them seen only once. Worth noting for this clonotype: Its cognate antigen is unknown.

Each individual donor underwent a draw of about 9.9 milliliters of peripheral blood. The receptor comes from a man in his 60s in good health. The sample consisted of blood. The V gene is TRBV18, the J gene TRBJ2-1; no definite D call. The CDR3 nucleotides read TGTGCCAGCTCACGAGAAGGTAATGAGCAGTTCTTC. Its protein is CASSREGNEQFF.